These T cell receptor beta chains were read from a single sample in a study of neurological immune-mediated disorders. From the 5' RACE reads, TCRdb called clonotypes with MiXCR, one entry per CDR3 protein. Seen here are 55,000 to 70,000 distinct CDR3 sequences, about 11% observed once, and the top ten hold 5% to 8.5%. The sequencing sample was made of PBMCs. Receptor source: a male donor with HTLV-1-associated myelopathy (HAM/TSP). Each CDR3 is given with its conserved first and last residue. Each record gives: J gene, clone size, D gene, V gene, CDR3 DNA, CDR3 protein. A D gene is named only where the DNA matches it firmly. A row's size may be missing; if present it is once, few, many or a size class.

TRBJ1-1,many,TRBD1,TRBV12-3/TRBV12-4,TGTGCCAGCAGTCTACAGGGGGCTTGGACTGAAGCTTTCTTT,CASSLQGAWTEAFF
TRBJ2-5,many,.,TRBV5-1,TGCGCCAGCAGCTTGGAGGGGATGGAGACCCAGTACTTC,CASSLEGMETQYF
TRBJ2-1,many,.,TRBV9,TGTGCCAGCAGCAAAAACAATGAGCAGTTCTTC,CASSKNNEQFF
TRBJ2-7,medium-sized,.,TRBV20-1,TGCAGTGCTAGCACGGTCCGGACACCCTACGAGCAGTACTTC,CSASTVRTPYEQYF
TRBJ1-2,many,.,TRBV28,TGTGCCAGCAGCCCCCCCGCAGGGCAAGGCTACACCTTC,CASSPPAGQGYTF
TRBJ1-1,many,.,TRBV20-1,TGCAGTGCTACCGACGTCATGAACACTGAAGCTTTCTTT,CSATDVMNTEAFF
TRBJ1-5,few,.,TRBV6-5,TGTGCCAGCAGTTTCGCGGGGGGCCAGGGGTTAGGAAATCAGCCCCAGCATTTT,CASSFAGGQGLGNQPQHF
TRBJ1-2,many,.,TRBV20-1,TGCAGTGCTAGAGATGGGCAGAACTATGGCTACACCTTC,CSARDGQNYGYTF
TRBJ2-5,few,TRBD1,TRBV18,TGTGCCAGCTCATCCGACAGGGCCCAAGAGACCCAGTACTTC,CASSSDRAQETQYF
TRBJ1-5,many,.,TRBV28,TGTGCCAGCAGTAACAGGTTATCCCAGCATTTT,CASSNRLSQHF
TRBJ1-1,many,.,TRBV5-6,TGTGCCAGCAGCCAGACAGCGAACACTGAAGCTTTCTTT,CASSQTANTEAFF
TRBJ2-1,few,.,TRBV3-1,TGTGCCAGCAGCAGAACTCGGGACGGACACAATGAGCAGTTCTTC,CASSRTRDGHNEQFF
TRBJ2-7,many,TRBD2,TRBV7-9,TGTGCCAGCAGCTTAGGGACTAGCTTCAATTCTCCCTACGAGCAGTACTTC,CASSLGTSFNSPYEQYF
TRBJ2-4,many,.,TRBV7-3,TGTGCCAGCAGCTTAAACGGGGGGCTCGGAAACATTCAGTACTTC,CASSLNGGLGNIQYF
TRBJ2-5,many,.,TRBV7-2,TGTGCCAGCAGCTTATTTCTAGGGAGAGGACAAGAGACCCAGTACTTC,CASSLFLGRGQETQYF
TRBJ2-7,.,.,TRBV6-5,TGTGCCAGCAGTTACTCTAGGGGAAGTTCCTACGAGAAGTACTTC,CASSYSRGSSYEKYF
TRBJ2-1,many,.,TRBV5-1,TGCGCCAGCAGCTTGGCCGACAGATACAATGAGCAGTTCTTC,CASSLADRYNEQFF
TRBJ1-2,many,.,TRBV5-5,TGTGCCAGCAGTCCGGGGCTTACTAACTATGGCTACACCTTC,CASSPGLTNYGYTF
TRBJ2-1,many,.,TRBV9,TGTGCCAGCAGCGTAGAACCTATCGTTTACAATGAGCAGTTCTTC,CASSVEPIVYNEQFF
TRBJ1-5,few,TRBD1,TRBV7-2,TGTGCCAGCAGCTTAGGCCCCGGGACAGTCCCCAATCAGCCCCAGCATTTT,CASSLGPGTVPNQPQHF
TRBJ2-2,many,.,TRBV20-1,TGCAGTGCTATCCAGTCTTTACCGAACACCGGGGAGCTGTTTTTT,CSAIQSLPNTGELFF
TRBJ2-3,many,TRBD1,TRBV9,TGTGCCAGCAGCGACAGGGGCGCAGATACGCAGTATTTT,CASSDRGADTQYF
TRBJ1-1,many,TRBD1,TRBV20-1,TGCAGTGCAGTGGACAGGGAGGACACTGAAGCTTTCTTT,CSAVDREDTEAFF
TRBJ1-4,many,.,TRBV5-1,TGCGCCAGCAGCTTGGTGACAAGCGGGAATGAAAAACTGTTTTTT,CASSLVTSGNEKLFF